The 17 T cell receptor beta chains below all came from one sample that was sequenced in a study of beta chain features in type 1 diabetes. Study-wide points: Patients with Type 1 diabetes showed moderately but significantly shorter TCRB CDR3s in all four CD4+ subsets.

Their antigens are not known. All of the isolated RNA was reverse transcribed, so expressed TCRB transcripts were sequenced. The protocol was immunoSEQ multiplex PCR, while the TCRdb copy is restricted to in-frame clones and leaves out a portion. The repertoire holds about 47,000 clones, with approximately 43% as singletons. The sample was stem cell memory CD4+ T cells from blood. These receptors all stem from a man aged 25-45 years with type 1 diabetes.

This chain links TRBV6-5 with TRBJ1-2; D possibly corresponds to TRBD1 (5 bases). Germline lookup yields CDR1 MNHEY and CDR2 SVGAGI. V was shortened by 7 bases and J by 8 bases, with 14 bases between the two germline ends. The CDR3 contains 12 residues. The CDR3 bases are TGTGCCAGCAAGACCGGGGGGAAGGGCTACACCTTC. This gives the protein CASKTGGKGYTF.

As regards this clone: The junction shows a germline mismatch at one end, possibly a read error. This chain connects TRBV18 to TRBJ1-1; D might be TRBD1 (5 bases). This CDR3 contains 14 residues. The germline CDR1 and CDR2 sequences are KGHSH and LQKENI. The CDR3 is CASSPRGINNEAFF. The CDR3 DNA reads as TGTGCCAGCTCACCTCGGGGGATCAACAATGAAGCTTTCTTT. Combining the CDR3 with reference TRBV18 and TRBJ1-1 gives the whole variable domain NAGVMQNPRHLVRRRGQEARLRCSPMKGHSHVYWYRQLPEEGLKFMVYLQKENIIDESGMPKERFSAEFPKEGPSILRIQQVVRGDSAAYFCASSPRGINNEAFFGQGTRLTVV.

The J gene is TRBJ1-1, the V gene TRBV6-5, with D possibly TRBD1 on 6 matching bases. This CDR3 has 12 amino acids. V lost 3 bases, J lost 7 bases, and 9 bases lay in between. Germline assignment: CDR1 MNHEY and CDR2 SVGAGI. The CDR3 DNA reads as TGTGCCAGCAGTTATCAAGGGGGTGAAGCTTTCTTT. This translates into CASSYQGGEAFF.

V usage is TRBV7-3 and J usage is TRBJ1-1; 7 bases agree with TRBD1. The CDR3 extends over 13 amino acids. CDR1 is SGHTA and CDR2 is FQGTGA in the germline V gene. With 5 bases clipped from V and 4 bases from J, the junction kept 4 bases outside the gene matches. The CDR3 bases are TGTGCCAGCAGCAAGACAGGGTCCACTGAAGCTTTCTTT. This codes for CASSKTGSTEAFF.

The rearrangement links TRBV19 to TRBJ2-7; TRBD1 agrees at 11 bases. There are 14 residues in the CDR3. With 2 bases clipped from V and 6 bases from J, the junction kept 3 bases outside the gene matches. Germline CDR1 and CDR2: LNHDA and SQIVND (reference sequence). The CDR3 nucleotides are TGTGCCAGTAGTATAAGGACAGGGGGCGTCGAGCAGTACTTC. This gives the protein CASSIRTGGVEQYF.

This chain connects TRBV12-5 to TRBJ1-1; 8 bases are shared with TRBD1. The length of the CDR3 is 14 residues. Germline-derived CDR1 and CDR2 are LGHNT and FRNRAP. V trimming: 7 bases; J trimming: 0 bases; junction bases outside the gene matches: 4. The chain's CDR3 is CASVGTGLNTEAFF. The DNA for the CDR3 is TGTGCTAGTGTTGGGACAGGCTTGAACACTGAAGCTTTCTTT.

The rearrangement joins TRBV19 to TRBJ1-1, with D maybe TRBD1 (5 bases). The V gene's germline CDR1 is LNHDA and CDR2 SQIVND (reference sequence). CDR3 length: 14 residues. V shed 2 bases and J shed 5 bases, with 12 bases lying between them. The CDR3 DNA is TGTGCCAGTAGTATACTCGGGGGTGAGACTGAAGCTTTCTTT. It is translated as CASSILGGETEAFF.

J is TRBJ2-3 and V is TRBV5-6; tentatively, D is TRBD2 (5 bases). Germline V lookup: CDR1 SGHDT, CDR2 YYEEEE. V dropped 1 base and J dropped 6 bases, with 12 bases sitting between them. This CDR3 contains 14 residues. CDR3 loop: CASSLLAGVDTQYF. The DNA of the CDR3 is TGTGCCAGCAGCTTGCTAGCTGGTGTCGATACGCAGTATTTT. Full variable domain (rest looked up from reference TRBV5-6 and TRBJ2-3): DAGVTQSPTHLIKTRGQQVTLRCSPKSGHDTVSWYQQALGQGPQFIFQYYEEEERQRGNFPDRFSGHQFPNYSSELNVNALLLGDSALYLCASSLLAGVDTQYFGPGTRLTVL.

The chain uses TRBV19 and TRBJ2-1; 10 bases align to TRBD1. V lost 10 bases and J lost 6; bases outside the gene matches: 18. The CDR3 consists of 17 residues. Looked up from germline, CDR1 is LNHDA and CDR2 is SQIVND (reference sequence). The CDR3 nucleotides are TGTGCCACCGTTGATACGAGACAGGGGGCGTTGGTCAATGAGCAGTTCTTC. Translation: CATVDTRQGALVNEQFF.

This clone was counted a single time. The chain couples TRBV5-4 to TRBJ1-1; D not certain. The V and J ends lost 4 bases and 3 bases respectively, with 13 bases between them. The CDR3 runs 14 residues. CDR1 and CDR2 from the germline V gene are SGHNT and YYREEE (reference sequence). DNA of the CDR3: TGTGCCAGCAGCCCTGGCCGTAGCGACACTGAAGCTTTCTTT. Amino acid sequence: CASSPGRSDTEAFF.

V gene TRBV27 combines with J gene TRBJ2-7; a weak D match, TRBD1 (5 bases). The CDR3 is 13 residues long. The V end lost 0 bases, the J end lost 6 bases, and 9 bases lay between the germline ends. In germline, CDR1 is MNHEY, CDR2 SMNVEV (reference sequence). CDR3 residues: CASSLSGAFEQYF. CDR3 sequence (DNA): TGTGCCAGCAGTTTATCTGGGGCCTTCGAGCAGTACTTC.

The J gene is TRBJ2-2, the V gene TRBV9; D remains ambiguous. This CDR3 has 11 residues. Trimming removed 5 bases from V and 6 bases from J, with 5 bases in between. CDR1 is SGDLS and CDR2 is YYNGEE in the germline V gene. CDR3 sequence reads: CASRSAGELFF. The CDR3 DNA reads TGTGCCAGCAGATCGGCCGGGGAGCTGTTTTTT.

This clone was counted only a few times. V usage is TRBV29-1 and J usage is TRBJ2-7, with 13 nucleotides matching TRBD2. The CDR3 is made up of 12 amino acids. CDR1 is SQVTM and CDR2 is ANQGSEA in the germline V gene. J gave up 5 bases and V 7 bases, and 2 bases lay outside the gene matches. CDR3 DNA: TGCAGCGCAGGACTAGCGGGAGACGAGCAGTACTTC. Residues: CSAGLAGDEQYF.

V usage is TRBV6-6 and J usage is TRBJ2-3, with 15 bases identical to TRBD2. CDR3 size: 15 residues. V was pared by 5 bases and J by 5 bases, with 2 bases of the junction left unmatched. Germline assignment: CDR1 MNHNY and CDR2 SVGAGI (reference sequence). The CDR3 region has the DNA TGTGCCAGCAGTCGGACTAGCGGGAGGGGAGATACGCAGTATTTT. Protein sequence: CASSRTSGRGDTQYF.

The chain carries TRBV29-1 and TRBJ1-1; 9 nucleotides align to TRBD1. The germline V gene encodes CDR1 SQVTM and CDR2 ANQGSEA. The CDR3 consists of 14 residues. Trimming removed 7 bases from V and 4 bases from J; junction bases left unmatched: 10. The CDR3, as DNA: TGCAGCGCCGAGGGACAGGGTCGGGTCACTGAAGCTTTCTTT. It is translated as CSAEGQGRVTEAFF.

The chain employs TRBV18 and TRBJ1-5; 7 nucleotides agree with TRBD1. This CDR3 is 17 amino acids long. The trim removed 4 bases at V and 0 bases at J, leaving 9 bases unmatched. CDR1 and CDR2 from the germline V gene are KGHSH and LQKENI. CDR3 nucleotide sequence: TGTGCCAGCTCACTCAGGGACAGATCCTATAGCAATCAGCCCCAGCATTTT. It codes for CASSLRDRSYSNQPQHF.

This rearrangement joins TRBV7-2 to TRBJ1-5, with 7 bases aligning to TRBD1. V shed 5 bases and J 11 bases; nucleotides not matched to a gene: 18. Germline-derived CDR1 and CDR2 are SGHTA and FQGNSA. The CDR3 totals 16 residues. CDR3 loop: CASSPSQSRGIGTQHF. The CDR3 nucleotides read TGTGCCAGCAGCCCCAGTCAGAGCAGGGGGATCGGGACCCAGCATTTT.